This T cell receptor (beta chain) was documented in a study of blood T cell repertoires in COVID-19 (TCRdb year 2020). Describing the broader study: The collaborator samples originated in the United States, Italy and Spain and spanned the acute and convalescent phases of COVID-19. A de-identified subject ID, COVID-19 status, age in years and sex were almost always included in the sample metadata. Subjects who had been exposed to COVID-19, were actively infected with it, or had recovered from it provided the deeply sampled blood TCRbeta repertoires that made up the dataset. The repertoires were released in a freely available public database intended as a resource for research on the immune response to SARS-CoV-2. Where available, HLA class I and class II types were obtained from metadata supplied by the sample provider rather than from assay-based typing. Samples were obtained from the ongoing ImmuneRACE study (first 160 participants) and from over 1,000 subjects provided by 6 global collaborators. The material from the prospective study consisted of cDNA or gDNA derived from T cells, B-cell-depleted T cells, or PBMCs. Results the study describes overall, beyond this receptor: How much clinical and demographic metadata was included differed by source and by participant, and the metadata was provided uncurated.

The immunoSEQ Assay, a bias-controlled multiplex PCR, was used to amplify TCRbeta CDR3 regions from genomic DNA. The source study handled its data this way. Within the assay, amplification of reference gene primers was used to estimate how many nucleated cells each sample contained. Sequence reads were collapsed and filtered to measure the absolute abundance of every unique TCRbeta CDR3 rearrangement. For each sample, productive Simpson clonality was calculated as the square root of Simpson's diversity index over productive rearrangements. The immuneACCESS repertoire file appears here via TCRdb, limited to in-frame rearrangements. These files lack a portion of the clones; in checked studies, under half of the deficit traces to unresolved V genes, and the cause of the others is not known. V and J calls and clone size are copied from that table; D and trimming were computed from the DNA. This sample is represented by 290,000 or so clones; approximately 86% of them were singletons. 1% to 1.5% of the sample belongs to the ten largest clones.

Reading the germline V gene gives CDR1 SQVTM and CDR2 ANQGSEA. Including the terminal cysteine and phenylalanine, the CDR3 comprises 15 residues. Here the CDR3 DNA is all that survives: 45 bases in frame from base 1. V loses 7 bases at its end and J loses 8 bases; junction bases beyond the gene matches: 17. Collaborating institutions collected whole blood in K2EDTA tubes following their own protocols. For TCRbeta analysis, collaborators shipped samples as frozen whole blood, isolated PBMCs, or DNA extracted from either of those sample types. About this clone: Its antigen target is currently unknown. Base qualities are not recorded, but no much larger clone differs from it by a single base.

The TCR sequence derives from a man aged 65 to 85 with acute or convalescent COVID-19. The chain couples TRBV29-1 to TRBJ1-2, with 9 central nucleotides matching TRBD1. The sample taken for sequencing was peripheral blood. The nucleotide sequence is TGCAGCGCATGGGGACAGGGTAGAACGTATTACGGCTACACCTTC. This codes for CSAWGQGRTYYGYTF.